This T cell receptor beta chain was retrieved from a study of blood T cell repertoires in COVID-19. For the study at large: Donors in the United States, Italy and Spain gave samples during acute or convalescent COVID-19. In each case, the material was cDNA or gDNA derived from T cells, B-cell-depleted T cells, or PBMCs.

Original processing methods: Estimation of nucleated cell counts relied on the amplification of reference gene primers. Produced via immunoSEQ multiplex PCR; TCRdb's table is partial and in-frame only. V and J calls and clone size follow that table, whereas D and trimming were derived from the DNA. The sample lists more than 25,000 clones; 90% to 95% were seen once. This clone was seen a single time. Germline V gene sequence: CDR1 SGHNT, CDR2 YYREEE (reference sequence). Trimming shortened V by 4 bases and J by 8 bases, and 12 bases separated the two germline ends. There are 12 residues in the CDR3. The material sequenced was peripheral blood. The receptor comes from a human donor with active COVID-19. The donor label of this sample is uncertain. V is TRBV5-4 and J is TRBJ1-2; D not certain. CDR3 residues: CASSRVREGYTF. The DNA of the CDR3 is TGTGCCAGCAGCCGTGTGAGGGAAGGCTACACCTTC.